The clone carrying this T cell receptor (beta chain) was observed a few times. A J-beta primer mix and a sample-barcoded 5' primer were used in a second PCR of about 7 to 12 cycles. Using its own MiXCR run on the 5' RACE reads, TCRdb lists one record per CDR3 protein. The sample holds approximately 490,000 distinct CDR3 sequences, more than 20% seen once. Trimming shortened V by 0 bases and J by 6 bases, and 17 bases separated the two germline ends. The CDR3 runs to 16 residues. In germline, CDR1 is LGHNA, CDR2 YSLEER. The data derive from a study of blood T cells in healthy people across ages. The same specimen was also included in a second study, on T cells of mothers and their children. That study adds: Nine systemically healthy Caucasian donors: three mothers, six children.

The sequence was collected from a boy younger than 18 in good health. Sequencing used blood. This chain joins TRBV4-3 and TRBJ1-2; D may be TRBD1 (5 bases). In DNA, the CDR3 is TGCGCCAGCAGCCAAGATCGCTCAGGGTATAAGGATGGCTACACCTTC. Translated: CASSQDRSGYKDGYTF.